A single sample is the source of the 9 T cell receptor beta chains below, sequenced in a study of T cells in Graves' hyperthyroidism and ophthalmopathy (dated by TCRdb to between 2018 and 2021). Library method: multiplex PCR. TCRdb names Illumina HiSeq 2000 as the instrument used. Amplification of TCR beta CDR3 regions was carried out from RNA transcripts. A first-round RT-PCR of the TCR CDR3 used the HTBI primer set with the Qiagen OneStep RT-PCR kit. In TCRdb, the public reads were trimmed at Q25 with fastp and aligned with MiXCR, with productive beta chains retained. Every entry covers one CDR3 protein and lists the most common genes and DNA from its rows. For this sample the table gives more than 75,000 distinct CDR3 sequences, of which about half were detected only once. The ten largest clones take up roughly 26% of the sample. The sequencing sample was made of blood. These receptors all stem from a middle-aged woman with Graves' hyperthyroidism.

Comment on this clonotype: One end of the junction varies from germline; a read error may be responsible. V is TRBV5-4 and J is TRBJ2-6; weak D call: TRBD2 (7 bases). CDR1 and CDR2 from the germline V gene are SGHNT and YYREEE (reference sequence). There are 14 residues in the CDR3. The CDR3 loop reads CASSSGAGDNVLTF. DNA for the CDR3: TGTGCCAGCAGCTCGGGGGCGGGGGACAACGTCCTGACTTTC.

This clonotype has only one observation. The chain recombines TRBV29-1 with TRBJ1-2; D possibly corresponds to TRBD1 (5 bases). The CDR3 runs to 17 residues. Trimming pared 4 bases from V and 1 base from J, leaving 22 bases between. CDR1 is SQVTM and CDR2 is ANQGSEA in the germline V gene. The CDR3: CSVVGRHLVGFNYGYTF. Written as DNA, the CDR3 is TGCAGCGTTGTGGGACGCCACCTAGTAGGGTTTAACTATGGCTACACCTTC. Full variable domain (rest looked up from reference TRBV29-1 and TRBJ1-2): SAVISQKPSRDICQRGTSLTIQCQVDSQVTMMFWYRQQPGQSLTLIATANQGSEATYESGFVIDKFPISRPNLTFSTLTVSNMSPEDSSIYLCSVVGRHLVGFNYGYTFGSGTRLTVV.

The rearrangement uses TRBV10-3 and TRBJ1-5, with a possible D match to TRBD1 (5 bases). CDR3 length: 15 residues. V lost 5 bases to trimming and J lost 3 bases, with 14 bases between them. CDR1 and CDR2 from the germline V gene are ENHRY and SYGVKD. DNA for the CDR3: TGTGCCATCAGTCTGGGGACGGCGAACAATCAGCCCCAGCATTTT. Its protein product is CAISLGTANNQPQHF.

This clonotype has a count of ten or more. The chain carries TRBV29-1 and TRBJ2-3; D uncertain. Trimming removed 1 base at V and 5 bases at J, with 4 bases between. This CDR3 comprises 11 residues. Germline loops: CDR1 SQVTM, CDR2 ANQGSEA. The CDR3 reads CSVEGLDTQYF. In nucleotides, the CDR3 is TGCAGCGTTGAAGGACTAGATACGCAGTATTTT.

In its sample, this clonotype was seen many times. The chain has TRBV29-1 and TRBJ1-1; D is ambiguous. V lost 6 bases, J lost 4 bases, and 9 bases lay in between. The CDR3 has 11 amino acids. Germline values: CDR1 SQVTM, CDR2 ANQGSEA. The CDR3 DNA sequence: TGCAGCGTGATGGGAGGCACTGAAGCTTTCTTT. Translation gives CSVMGGTEAFF.

The V call is TRBV20-1, the J call TRBJ2-7; 9 bases agree with TRBD1. The germline gives CDR1 DFQATT, CDR2 SNEGSKA (reference sequence). CDR3 length: 13 residues. The V and J ends lost 6 bases and 2 bases, in that order; junction bases with no gene match: 5. CDR3 in amino acids: CSASRQGAYEQYF. The CDR3 nucleotides are TGCAGTGCCTCCAGACAGGGGGCCTACGAGCAGTACTTC.

V gene TRBV7-2 combines with J gene TRBJ1-1; TRBD1 matches at 8 bases. This CDR3 has 15 residues. CDR1 is SGHTA, CDR2 FQGNSA, per germline. J was trimmed by 4 bases and V by 5 bases; bases with no gene match: 9. The CDR3 region is CASSPGRTGFTEAFF. DNA for the CDR3: TGTGCCAGCAGCCCCGGTCGGACAGGGTTCACTGAAGCTTTCTTT.

This clonotype was detected ten times or more. The rearrangement links TRBV19 to TRBJ2-7, with D hard to call. V gave up 4 bases and J gave up 2 bases, with 9 bases separating them. The CDR3 covers 13 residues. Germline loops: CDR1 LNHDA, CDR2 SQIVND (reference sequence). CDR3 DNA sequence: TGTGCCAGTAGTACCCCTCCGACCTACGAGCAGTACTTC. It is translated as CASSTPPTYEQYF.

The chain uses TRBV24-1 and TRBJ2-3; 13 bases are shared with TRBD2. Germline CDR1 reads KGHDR; CDR2 reads SFDVKD. Trimming took 5 bases from V and 9 from J; bases not matched to a gene: 13. CDR3 length: 17 amino acids. CDR3 region: CATSAKRTSGRGWTQYF. The CDR3 DNA reads TGTGCCACCAGTGCTAAAAGGACTAGCGGGAGAGGGTGGACGCAGTATTTT.